The rows below give T cell receptor beta chains drawn from one sample of a study of early T cells in non-severe SARS-CoV-2 infection. Via MiXCR, TCRdb re-called the 5' RACE reads, giving one row per CDR3 protein. The sample has approximately 28,000 distinct CDR3 sequences, about 6.6% seen once. The material was whole blood, obtained at baseline. The source of these receptors is an adult who was a healthcare worker with PCR-confirmed SARS-CoV-2 infection or an uninfected control (not recorded which). CDR3s include the opening cysteine and the closing phenylalanine or tryptophan.

>TRBJ1-2|TRBV6-2/TRBV6-3
CAVAGQGNYGYTF
>TRBJ2-2|TRBV6-4
CASSDSEGDTGELFF
>TRBJ2-1|TRBV4-2
CASSQVAGLGRADEQFF
>TRBJ2-7|TRBV5-1
CASSPGLEEQYF
>TRBJ1-1|TRBV27
CASSSYRATEAFF
>TRBJ2-3|TRBV5-5
CASSLGWSLVTDTQYF
>TRBJ2-2|TRBV5-1
CASSPGGAGTGELFF
>TRBJ2-1|TRBV9
CASSVIGANEQFF
>TRBJ1-5|TRBV19
CASSLHFGQGRVKDGPQHF
>TRBJ1-1|TRBV18
CASSPQTGDTEAFF
>TRBJ1-2|TRBV7-2
CASSLGTGAHLLYGYTF
>TRBJ1-3|TRBV12-3/TRBV12-4
CASSRGFNTIYF
>TRBJ2-7|TRBV6-2/TRBV6-3
CASSYRTRNEQYF
>TRBJ1-6|TRBV7-2
CASSLYRPNSPLHF
>TRBJ2-3|TRBV5-1
CASSPGQGFDTQYF
>TRBJ1-2|TRBV12-3/TRBV12-4
CASTYNYGYTF
>TRBJ2-5|TRBV3-1
CASSQDPGQETQYF
>TRBJ2-3|TRBV30
CAWSVPQGWADTQYF
>TRBJ1-1|TRBV12-5
CASGLEAGRRNTEAFF
>TRBJ2-7|TRBV30
CAWSSGGGHYEQYF
>TRBJ1-5|TRBV6-5
CASSSRGYSNQPQHF
>TRBJ2-3|TRBV7-2
CASSWTSGSTDTQYF
>TRBJ2-3|TRBV7-3
CASSLHRLAGQDTQYF
>TRBJ1-2|TRBV7-8
CASSLLQGNPYTF
>TRBJ2-7|TRBV20-1
CSARTSGMREDEQYF
>TRBJ1-5|TRBV19
CASSVTGTGVNQPQHF